Following are 26 T cell receptor beta chains from one sample sequenced in a study of CD8+ T cells in alopecia areata. Sequencing relied on a cDNA template that was reverse transcribed from extracted RNA. This table comes from immunoSEQ multiplex PCR, and its TCRdb copy is limited to in-frame clones, with some not included. Seen here are around 120,000 clones, roughly 50% observed once, and the top ten hold approximately 10%. The sequenced sample consisted of NKG2D-low CD8+ T cells sorted from blood. Source of these receptors: a human donor with alopecia areata.

This rearrangement joins TRBV9 to TRBJ2-2, with 8 nucleotides matching TRBD2. Trimming at V came to 3 bases and at J to 1 base, leaving 5 bases not matched to a gene. Looked up from germline, CDR1 is SGDLS and CDR2 is YYNGEE. This CDR3 has 16 residues. The CDR3 loop is CASSASGSLNTGELFF. CDR3 nucleotides: TGTGCCAGCAGCGCGAGCGGGAGCCTGAACACCGGGGAGCTGTTTTTT.

The chain recombines TRBV28 with TRBJ2-7, with D uncertain. V was trimmed by 8 bases and J by 2 bases, leaving 16 bases between them. CDR1 MDHEN and CDR2 SYDVKM come from the germline V gene. The CDR3 has 14 amino acids. The CDR3 here is CASSYSGKTYEQYF. The DNA for the CDR3 is TGTGCCAGCTCTTACTCGGGCAAGACCTACGAGCAGTACTTC.

The chain couples TRBV28 to TRBJ2-1; D remains ambiguous. The CDR3 consists of 10 residues. CDR1 MDHEN and CDR2 SYDVKM come from the germline V gene. V was clipped by 8 bases and J by 3 bases, with 2 bases between them. The CDR3 loop reads CASGYNEQFF. DNA of the CDR3: TGTGCCAGCGGCTACAATGAGCAGTTCTTC.

The gene calls are TRBV29-1 and TRBJ2-1; D ambiguous. CDR3 length equals 11 residues. The germline V gene encodes CDR1 SQVTM and CDR2 ANQGSEA. V lost 8 bases to trimming and J lost 5 bases, with 10 bases between them. The CDR3 region is CSPWVDNEQFF. The DNA for the CDR3 is TGCAGCCCTTGGGTTGACAATGAGCAGTTCTTC.

This clone came up a few times. The V call is TRBV29-1, the J call TRBJ1-2, with D perhaps matching TRBD1 (6 bases). There are 14 residues in the CDR3. V gave up 7 bases and J gave up 2 bases, with 17 bases separating them. Germline CDR1 reads SQVTM; CDR2 reads ANQGSEA. CDR3 residues: CSGTKDSGNYGYTF. As DNA, the CDR3 is TGCAGCGGGACGAAGGACAGTGGGAACTATGGCTACACCTTC. Together with reference TRBV29-1 and TRBJ1-2, the CDR3 gives the full variable domain: SAVISQKPSRDICQRGTSLTIQCQVDSQVTMMFWYRQQPGQSLTLIATANQGSEATYESGFVIDKFPISRPNLTFSTLTVSNMSPEDSSIYLCSGTKDSGNYGYTFGSGTRLTVV.

The rearrangement uses TRBV4-1 and TRBJ2-3; no clear D gene. CDR3 length equals 10 residues. V lost 4 bases to trimming and J lost 6 bases, with 2 bases between them. Germline V lookup: CDR1 MGHRA, CDR2 YSYEKL. The DNA of the CDR3 is TGCGCCAGCAGCCGGGATACGCAGTATTTT. Residues: CASSRDTQYF.

This clone has a handful of counts. This chain links TRBV29-1 with TRBJ1-2; D gene unclear. The CDR3 is 12 residues long. Between the trimmed V and J ends, which lost 3 bases and 7 bases, there was a span of 12 bases. The germline V gene encodes CDR1 SQVTM and CDR2 ANQGSEA. CDR3 DNA: TGCAGCGTTGAGGTCATGACGGGTGGCTACACCTTC. This encodes CSVEVMTGGYTF.

The gene calls are TRBV29-1 and TRBJ1-1; D gene ambiguous. The length of the CDR3 is 11 residues. The V end lost 2 bases, the J end lost 2 bases, and 3 bases lay between the germline ends. Germline-derived CDR1 and CDR2 are SQVTM and ANQGSEA. The CDR3 DNA reads as TGCAGCGTTGAATTCAACACTGAAGCTTTCTTT. It is translated as CSVEFNTEAFF.

This clone appeared a few times. The chain joins TRBV19 to TRBJ2-1, with 7 bases lining up with TRBD1. The V gene's germline CDR1 is LNHDA and CDR2 SQIVND (reference sequence). Losses at the gene ends were 8 bases for V and 11 bases for J; bases not matched to a gene: 12. The CDR3 has 13 amino acids. The CDR3 DNA sequence: TGTGCCAGTGACGTAAAGGGGGCTCCGAAGCAGTTCTTC. This codes for CASDVKGAPKQFF. Combining the CDR3 with reference TRBV19 and TRBJ2-1 gives the whole variable domain DGGITQSPKYLFRKEGQNVTLSCEQNLNHDAMYWYRQDPGQGLRLIYYSQIVNDFQKGDIAEGYSVSREKKESFPLTVTSAQKNPTAFYLCASDVKGAPKQFFGPGTRLTVL.

The rearrangement uses TRBV30 and TRBJ2-6, with unresolved D. The germline gives CDR1 GTSNPN, CDR2 SVGIG (reference sequence). This CDR3 contains 12 residues. V gave up 2 bases and J gave up 6 bases, with 5 bases separating them. The DNA for the CDR3 is TGTGCCTGGAGTACCGAGGCCAACGTCCTGACTTTC. Translating gives CAWSTEANVLTF. Based on the CDR3 plus reference TRBV30 and TRBJ2-6, the full variable domain is SQTIHQWPATLVQPVGSPLSLECTVEGTSNPNLYWYRQAAGRGLQLLFYSVGIGQISSEVPQNLSASRPQDRQFILSSKKLLLSDSGFYLCAWSTEANVLTFGAGSRLTVL.

This clone was seen a few times. The chain links TRBV29-1 to TRBJ2-7; D is possibly TRBD1 (6 bases). Trimming removed 1 base at V and 3 bases at J, with 13 bases between. Germline CDR1 SQVTM, CDR2 ANQGSEA. The CDR3 covers 14 residues. CDR3 DNA: TGCAGCGTTGAAGGCAGGGGCCACCTCTACGAGCAGTACTTC. Translated, it gives CSVEGRGHLYEQYF.

The genes are TRBV5-6 and TRBJ2-5, with D unclear. Trimming removed 4 bases from V and 1 base from J, with 8 bases in between. CDR3 size: 13 residues. Germline loops: CDR1 SGHDT, CDR2 YYEEEE. The DNA for the CDR3 is TGTGCCAGCAGCCGTAACAGCCAAGAGACCCAGTACTTC. Amino acid sequence: CASSRNSQETQYF. The whole variable domain, filled in from reference TRBV5-6 and TRBJ2-5, reads DAGVTQSPTHLIKTRGQQVTLRCSPKSGHDTVSWYQQALGQGPQFIFQYYEEEERQRGNFPDRFSGHQFPNYSSELNVNALLLGDSALYLCASSRNSQETQYFGPGTRLLVL.

This clone was detected only a few times. The chain uses TRBV29-1 and TRBJ1-2; weak D call: TRBD1 (5 bases). The CDR3 extends over 11 amino acids. Germline CDR1 reads SQVTM; CDR2 reads ANQGSEA. V was pared by 3 bases and J by 8 bases, with 10 bases between. CDR3 bases: TGCAGCGTTGATAGGGGACCCGGCTACACCTTC. This translates into CSVDRGPGYTF.

This clone was counted between two and nine times. Written as DNA, the CDR3 is TGTGCCAGCAGCTTATCTGAGGGGAGTGCGCAGTATTTT. It translates to CASSLSEGSAQYF. J is TRBJ2-3 and V is TRBV7-9; D may correspond to TRBD1 or TRBD2 (5 bases each). CDR1 is SEHNR and CDR2 is FQNEAQ in the germline V gene (reference sequence). The CDR3 length is 13 residues. Trimming shortened V by 2 bases and J by 10 bases, and 13 bases separated the two germline ends.

The chain couples TRBV30 to TRBJ2-5, with 8 bases identical to TRBD1. V dropped 1 base and J dropped 5; count of bases not matched to a gene: 6. This CDR3 is 14 amino acids long. In germline, CDR1 is GTSNPN, CDR2 SVGIG (reference sequence). CDR3 protein: CAWSDGQGQETQYF. The CDR3 DNA is TGTGCCTGGAGTGATGGACAGGGTCAGGAGACCCAGTACTTC.

V usage is TRBV6-5 and J usage is TRBJ2-5, with D perhaps matching TRBD1 (7 bases). Germline V gene sequence: CDR1 MNHEY, CDR2 SVGAGI. The V and J ends lost 8 bases and 5 bases respectively, with 15 bases between them. The CDR3 consists of 13 residues. CDR3 in amino acids: CASCEGAGETQYF. For the CDR3, the DNA is TGTGCCAGCTGTGAGGGGGCGGGGGAGACCCAGTACTTC.

The chain links TRBV2 to TRBJ2-7; 7 bases align to TRBD2. Germline-derived CDR1 and CDR2 are SNHLY and FYNNEI. The ends lost 7 bases at V and 3 bases at J; junction bases unmatched: 3. The CDR3 runs to 12 residues. CDR3 residues: CASIIAGYEQYF. The CDR3 DNA reads as TGTGCCAGCATTATAGCGGGCTACGAGCAGTACTTC.

The chain carries TRBV7-9 and TRBJ2-7; 8 bases agree with TRBD1. Per germline, CDR1 SEHNR and CDR2 FQNEAQ (reference sequence). Unmatched junction bases numbered 8, after V lost 5 bases and J lost 2 bases. The CDR3 spans 15 residues. CDR3 nucleotide sequence: TGTGCCAGCAGCCCGCCCCGGGACAGGACCTACGAGCAGTACTTC. Translation gives CASSPPRDRTYEQYF.

In its sample, this clone was seen a few times. The V and J genes are TRBV2 and TRBJ2-3, with a weak D call TRBD2 (5 bases). The CDR3 loop spans 10 amino acids. Per the germline V gene, CDR1 is SNHLY and CDR2 is FYNNEI. V lost 11 bases to trimming and J lost 5 bases, with 8 bases between them. CDR3 sequence (DNA): TGTGCCGGACTCCAAGATACGCAGTATTTT. Its protein is CAGLQDTQYF.

The chain couples TRBV29-1 to TRBJ1-1; the D is unclear. This CDR3 region has 10 residues. Germline assignment: CDR1 SQVTM and CDR2 ANQGSEA. V was shortened by 0 bases and J by 8 bases, with 4 bases between the two germline ends. In nucleotides, the CDR3 is TGCAGCGTTGAAGAGGAAGAAGCTTTCTTT. Translation: CSVEEEEAFF.

This clone was observed a few times. The V gene is TRBV29-1, the J gene TRBJ2-1, with TRBD1 as a possible D gene (5 bases). V was pared by 5 bases and J by 6 bases, with 14 bases between. Germline loops: CDR1 SQVTM, CDR2 ANQGSEA. The CDR3 sequence is 13 residues long. The CDR3 DNA reads as TGCAGCGTTACAGGAGTCAATAGCAATGAGCAGTTCTTC. Protein: CSVTGVNSNEQFF.

The V call is TRBV29-1, the J call TRBJ2-2; D unclear. Germline CDR1 SQVTM, CDR2 ANQGSEA. CDR3 length: 11 amino acids. V lost 1 base to trimming and J lost 7 bases, with 4 bases between them. For the CDR3, the DNA is TGCAGCGTTGAAGGAGACGGGGAGCTGTTTTTT. This gives the protein CSVEGDGELFF.

CDR3 protein: CASSRGDNDYGYTF. CDR3 nucleotide sequence: TGCGCCAGCAGCCGAGGTGATAACGACTATGGCTACACCTTC. This rearrangement joins TRBV23-1 to TRBJ1-2, with unresolved D. TRBV23-1 is classed as an ORF, of uncertain function. This CDR3 spans 14 amino acids. Between the trimmed V and J ends, which lost 6 bases and 3 bases, there was a span of 14 bases.

The genes are TRBV19 and TRBJ2-7; D is perhaps TRBD2 (6 bases). V was trimmed by 1 base and J by 3 bases, leaving 7 bases between them. The V gene's germline CDR1 is LNHDA and CDR2 SQIVND (reference sequence). The CDR3 length is 13 residues. The CDR3 coding sequence is TGTGCCAGTAGTATAGGACTAGACTACGAGCAGTACTTC. Protein product: CASSIGLDYEQYF. The variable domain in full, with the rest retrieved from reference TRBV19 and TRBJ2-7, is DGGITQSPKYLFRKEGQNVTLSCEQNLNHDAMYWYRQDPGQGLRLIYYSQIVNDFQKGDIAEGYSVSREKKESFPLTVTSAQKNPTAFYLCASSIGLDYEQYFGPGTRLTVT.

This clone has just a few counts. V gene TRBV2 combines with J gene TRBJ2-5, with 7 bases that match TRBD1. V was clipped by 3 bases and J by 2 bases; unmatched bases: 6. The length of the CDR3 is 15 residues. The germline CDR1 and CDR2 sequences are SNHLY and FYNNEI. CDR3 nucleotide sequence: TGTGCCAGCAGTGAGTTTCCGGGACAGCAAGAGACCCAGTACTTC. It specifies CASSEFPGQQETQYF.

This clone was counted only a few times. The rearrangement joins TRBV14 to TRBJ2-1; 10 nucleotides match TRBD2. Germline V gene sequence: CDR1 SGHDN, CDR2 FVKESK. J was trimmed by 2 bases and V by 4 bases; bases with no gene match: 2. This CDR3 has 15 residues. The CDR3 loop is CASSPGLAAYNEQFF. CDR3 in DNA: TGTGCCAGCAGCCCTGGACTAGCGGCCTACAATGAGCAGTTCTTC.